The subject of this entry is one T cell receptor beta chain. Its antigen is not known. The data belong to a study of cytomegalovirus exposure and HLA in healthy donors. Trimming stripped 2 bases from V and 7 bases from J, with 12 bases between. CDR1 is SGHAT, CDR2 FQNNGV, per germline. The CDR3 totals 14 residues. Primers included in the PCR were 60 Vbeta and 13 Jbeta primers. Some clones are missing from TCRdb's copy, which holds only in-frame ones; the method was immunoSEQ multiplex PCR. Among 150,000 to 200,000 clones listed, roughly four fifths were seen once. Points from the study as a whole: An apparent linkage of common viral pathogens to several of the most significant clusters emerged in a later analysis. Trimming of TCR beta V- and J-genes showed a link, identified in a later analysis, to a missense DCLRE1C variant. In all likelihood, a cluster of highly shared sequence variants was a sequencing artifact.

The clonotype comes from a woman aged 40 to 49 in good health and CMV-seronegative. Sequenced sample: PBMCs. The chain links TRBV11-2 to TRBJ2-1; TRBD1 might be the D (5 bases). The CDR3 coding sequence is TGTGCCAGCAGCTTAACAGGCAGGGTAAATGAGCAGTTCTTC. Protein product: CASSLTGRVNEQFF.